Detailed here is one T cell receptor (beta chain). Its cognate antigen is unknown. This sample was included in a study of T cell responses to AZD1222 COVID-19 vaccine. Across the study: The study pooled second doses at about 4 or about 12 weeks. Findings of the study overall: Reports indicate that nearly half of spike-specific TCRs are directed at unmutated variant regions. Repertoires were obtained only post-peak T cell response. Only 5 to 7 AZD1222 recipients were seropositive at baseline.

The V gene end was trimmed by 0 bases and the J gene end by 6 bases; junction bases not matched to a gene: 0. The germline CDR1 and CDR2 sequences are SGHNT and YYREEE (reference sequence). The CDR3 contains 13 residues. Generated by immunoSEQ multiplex PCR, the TCRdb table keeps only in-frame clones and is missing some. The sample has 98,000 or so clones, over 90% seen once. The TCR sequence derives from an adult in good health. V is TRBV5-4 and J is TRBJ1-5; TRBD1 aligns across 7 bases. The source was peripheral blood, collected on day 0 of AZD1222 vaccination. CDR3: CASSLDRGQPQHF. The CDR3 region has the DNA TGTGCCAGCAGCTTGGACAGGGGTCAGCCCCAGCATTTT. The full variable domain, in which reference TRBV5-4 and TRBJ1-5 provide the parts outside the CDR3, is ETGVTQSPTHLIKTRGQQVTLRCSSQSGHNTVSWYQQALGQGPQFIFQYYREEENGRGNFPPRFSGLQFPNYSSELNVNALELDDSALYLCASSLDRGQPQHFGDGTRLSIL.